These 8 T cell receptor beta chains were all obtained from the same sample, sequenced in a study of memory CD4+ T cells and cytomegalovirus serostatus. Single viable CD3+CD4+CD8-CD45RO+ cells were sorted as the memory CD4+ T cells. The method was immunoSEQ multiplex PCR; TCRdb's version includes in-frame clones alone and lacks a portion of them. The sample shows about 67,000 clones, about 80% of them seen only once. Specimen: memory CD4+ T cells from blood. These receptors all come from an adult in good health and CMV-seropositive.

This rearrangement joins TRBV30 to TRBJ2-1; tentative D call: TRBD1 (6 bases). V lost 4 bases and J lost 9, with 19 bases in between. The V gene's germline CDR1 is GTSNPN and CDR2 SVGIG (reference sequence). The CDR3 sequence is 14 residues long. The DNA of the CDR3 is TGTGCCTGGACCATACAGGGTAGTCGGGGTGAGCAGTTCTTC. Encoded protein: CAWTIQGSRGEQFF.

The V call is TRBV2, the J call TRBJ1-5; D gene uncertain. This CDR3 is 13 amino acids long. V lost 4 bases and J 6 bases, leaving 10 bases between the germline ends. CDR1 and CDR2 from the germline V gene are SNHLY and FYNNEI. This CDR3 reads CASSAELSQPQHF. In DNA, the CDR3 is TGTGCCAGCAGTGCTGAGCTATCTCAGCCCCAGCATTTT.

This chain joins TRBV6-6 and TRBJ2-3; possibly TRBD1 or TRBD2 for D (8 bases each). Trimming took off 6 bases at V and 4 bases at J, with 17 bases between the two ends. Looked up from germline, CDR1 is MNHNY and CDR2 is SVGAGI (reference sequence). The length of the CDR3 is 15 residues. CDR3 protein: CASRGVAGQADTQYF. For the CDR3, the DNA is TGTGCCAGCAGGGGAGTAGCGGGACAGGCAGATACGCAGTATTTT.

The chain carries TRBV6-1 and TRBJ1-5; 8 nucleotides align to TRBD1. Germline values: CDR1 MNHNS, CDR2 SASEGT. CDR3 size: 15 residues. The V segment lost 5 bases and the J segment 2 bases; nucleotides outside the gene matches: 5. The CDR3 spells CASSLGTGGNQPQHF. CDR3 DNA sequence: TGTGCCAGCAGTTTAGGGACAGGAGGCAATCAGCCCCAGCATTTT.

This CDR3 is CSARTGETWNEQFF. CDR3 DNA sequence: TGCAGCGCAAGGACAGGGGAGACTTGGAATGAGCAGTTCTTC. This chain joins TRBV29-1 and TRBJ2-1, with 9 bases fitting TRBD1. Trimming took 7 bases from V and 7 from J; bases not matched to a gene: 11. The CDR3 runs to 14 residues. Germline V lookup: CDR1 SQVTM, CDR2 ANQGSEA.

The chain combines TRBV6-6 with TRBJ1-5, with 8 bases aligning to TRBD1. Germline CDR1 and CDR2: MNHNY and SVGAGI (reference sequence). With 4 bases clipped from V and 7 bases from J, the junction kept 6 bases outside the gene matches. The CDR3 length is 14 residues. CDR3 coding DNA: TGTGCCAGCAGTTTTGGGCAGGGGGCACAGCCCCAGCATTTT. Translating gives CASSFGQGAQPQHF.

The chain employs TRBV27 and TRBJ2-1; the D gene is possibly TRBD2 (7 bases). This CDR3 region has 15 residues. Trimming took 5 bases from V and 5 from J, leaving 16 bases between them. Germline CDR1 is MNHEY and CDR2 is SMNVEV (reference sequence). The CDR3 spells CASSRVGGRDNEQFF. As DNA, the CDR3 is TGTGCCAGCAGTCGTGTCGGGGGGCGCGACAATGAGCAGTTCTTC.

Of note for this clone: Other DNA sequences in the same sample also yield this CDR3. V usage is TRBV19 and J usage is TRBJ2-3, with 8 bases aligning to TRBD1. Germline V lookup: CDR1 LNHDA, CDR2 SQIVND (reference sequence). The V gene end was trimmed by 5 bases and the J gene end by 2 bases; junction bases not matched to a gene: 3. The CDR3 sequence is 14 residues long. This CDR3 is CASSSRGHTDTQYF. The CDR3 DNA reads as TGTGCCAGTAGTTCCAGGGGGCACACAGATACGCAGTATTTT.